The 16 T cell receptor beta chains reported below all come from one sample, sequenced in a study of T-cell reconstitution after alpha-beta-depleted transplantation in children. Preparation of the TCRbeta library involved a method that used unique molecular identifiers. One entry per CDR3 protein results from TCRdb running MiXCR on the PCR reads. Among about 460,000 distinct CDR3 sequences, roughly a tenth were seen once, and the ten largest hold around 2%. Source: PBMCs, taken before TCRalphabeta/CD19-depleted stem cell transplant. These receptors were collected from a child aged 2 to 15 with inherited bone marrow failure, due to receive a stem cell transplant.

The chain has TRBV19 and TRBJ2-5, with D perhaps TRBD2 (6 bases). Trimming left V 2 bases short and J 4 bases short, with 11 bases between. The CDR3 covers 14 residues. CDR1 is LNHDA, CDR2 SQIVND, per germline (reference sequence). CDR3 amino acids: CASSISAGGETQYF. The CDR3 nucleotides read TGTGCCAGTAGTATAAGTGCCGGGGGAGAGACCCAGTACTTC.

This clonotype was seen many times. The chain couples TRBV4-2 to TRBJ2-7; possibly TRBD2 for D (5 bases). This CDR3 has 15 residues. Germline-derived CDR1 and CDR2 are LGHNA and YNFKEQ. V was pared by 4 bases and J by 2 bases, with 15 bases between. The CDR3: CASSLGRDFTYEQYF. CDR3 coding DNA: TGTGCCAGCAGCCTAGGACGGGATTTTACCTACGAGCAGTACTTC.

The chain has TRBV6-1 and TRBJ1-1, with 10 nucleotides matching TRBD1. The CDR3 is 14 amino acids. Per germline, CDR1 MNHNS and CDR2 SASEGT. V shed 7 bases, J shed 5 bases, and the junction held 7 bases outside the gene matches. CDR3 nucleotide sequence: TGTGCCAGCACCAGGGACAGGGGTTATACTGAAGCTTTCTTT. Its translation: CASTRDRGYTEAFF.

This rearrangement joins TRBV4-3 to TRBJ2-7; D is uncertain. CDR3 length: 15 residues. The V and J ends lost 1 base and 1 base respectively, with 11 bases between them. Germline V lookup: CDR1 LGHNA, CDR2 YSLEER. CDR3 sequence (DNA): TGCGCCAGCAGCCAAGTCCCGGACGTATCCTACGAGCAGTACTTC. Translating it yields CASSQVPDVSYEQYF.

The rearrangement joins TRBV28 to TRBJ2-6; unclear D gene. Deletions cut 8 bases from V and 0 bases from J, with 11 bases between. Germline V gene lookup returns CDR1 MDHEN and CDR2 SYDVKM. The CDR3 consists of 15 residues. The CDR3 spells CASSVGLSGANVLTF. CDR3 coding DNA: TGTGCCAGCTCGGTGGGCCTCTCTGGGGCCAACGTCCTGACTTTC. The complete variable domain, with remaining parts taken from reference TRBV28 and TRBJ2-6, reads DVKVTQSSRYLVKRTGEKVFLECVQDMDHENMFWYRQDPGLGLRLIYFSYDVKMKEKGDIPEGYSVSREKKERFSLILESASTNQTSMYLCASSVGLSGANVLTFGAGSRLTVL.

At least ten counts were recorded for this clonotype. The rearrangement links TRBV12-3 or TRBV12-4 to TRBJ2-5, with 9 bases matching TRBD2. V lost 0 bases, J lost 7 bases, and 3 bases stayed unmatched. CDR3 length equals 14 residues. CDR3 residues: CASSLAREGRTQYF. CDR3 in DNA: TGTGCCAGCAGTTTAGCGCGGGAGGGCCGGACCCAGTACTTC.

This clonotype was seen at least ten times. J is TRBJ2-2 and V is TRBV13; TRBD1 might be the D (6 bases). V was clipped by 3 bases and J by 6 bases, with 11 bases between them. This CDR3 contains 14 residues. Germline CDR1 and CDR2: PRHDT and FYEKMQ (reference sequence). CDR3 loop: CASSLFTGSGELFF. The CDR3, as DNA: TGTGCCAGCAGCTTGTTTACAGGGTCCGGGGAGCTGTTTTTT.

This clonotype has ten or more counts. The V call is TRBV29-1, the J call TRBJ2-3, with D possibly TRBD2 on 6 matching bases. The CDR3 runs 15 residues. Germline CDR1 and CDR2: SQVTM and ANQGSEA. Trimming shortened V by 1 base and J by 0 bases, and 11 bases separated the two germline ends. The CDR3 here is CSVEGASASTDTQYF. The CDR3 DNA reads TGCAGCGTTGAAGGGGCTAGCGCTAGCACAGATACGCAGTATTTT.

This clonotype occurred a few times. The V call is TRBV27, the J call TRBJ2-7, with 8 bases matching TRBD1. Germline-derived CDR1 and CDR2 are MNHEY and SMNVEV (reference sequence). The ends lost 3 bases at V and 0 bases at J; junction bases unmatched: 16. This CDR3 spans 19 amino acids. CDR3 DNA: TGTGCCAGCAGTTTCCCGCCCCAGGGAGGACAGGGTATCTCCTACGAGCAGTACTTC. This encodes CASSFPPQGGQGISYEQYF.

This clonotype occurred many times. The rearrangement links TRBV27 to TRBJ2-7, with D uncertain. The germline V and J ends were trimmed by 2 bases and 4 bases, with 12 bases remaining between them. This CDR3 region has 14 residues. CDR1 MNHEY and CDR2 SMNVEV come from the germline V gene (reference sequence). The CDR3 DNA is TGTGCCAGCAGTTTAACAAATACCTTTTACGAGCAGTACTTC. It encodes CASSLTNTFYEQYF.

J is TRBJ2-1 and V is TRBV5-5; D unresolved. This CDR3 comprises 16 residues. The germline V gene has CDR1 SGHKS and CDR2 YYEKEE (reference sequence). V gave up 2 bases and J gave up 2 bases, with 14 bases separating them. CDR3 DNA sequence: TGTGCCAGCAGCTTACCCGACTCCGTTGCCTACAATGAGCAGTTCTTC. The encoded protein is CASSLPDSVAYNEQFF.

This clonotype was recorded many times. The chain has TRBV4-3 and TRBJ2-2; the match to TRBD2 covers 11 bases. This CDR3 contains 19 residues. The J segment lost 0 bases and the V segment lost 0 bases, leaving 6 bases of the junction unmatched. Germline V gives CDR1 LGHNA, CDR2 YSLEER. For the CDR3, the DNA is TGCGCCAGCAGCCAAGACTGGCTAGCGGGAGGATCGAACACCGGGGAGCTGTTTTTT. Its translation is CASSQDWLAGGSNTGELFF.

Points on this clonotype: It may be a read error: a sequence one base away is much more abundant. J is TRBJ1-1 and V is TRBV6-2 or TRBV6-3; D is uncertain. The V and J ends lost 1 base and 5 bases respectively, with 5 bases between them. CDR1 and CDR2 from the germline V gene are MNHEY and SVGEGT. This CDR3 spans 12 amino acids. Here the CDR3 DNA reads TGTGCCAGCAGTTACTGGTGGACTGAAGCTTTCTTT. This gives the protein CASSYWWTEAFF.

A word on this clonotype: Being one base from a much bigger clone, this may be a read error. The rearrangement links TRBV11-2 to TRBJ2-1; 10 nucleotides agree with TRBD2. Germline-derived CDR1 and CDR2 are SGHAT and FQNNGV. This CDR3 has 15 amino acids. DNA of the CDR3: TGTGCCAGCAGCCCCATAGCGGGGGGCCCAAATGAGCAGTCCTTC. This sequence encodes CASSPIAGGPNEQSF.

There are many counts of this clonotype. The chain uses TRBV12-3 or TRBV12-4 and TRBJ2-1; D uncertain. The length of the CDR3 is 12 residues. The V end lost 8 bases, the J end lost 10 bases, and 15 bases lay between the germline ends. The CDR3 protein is CASAPRLWEQFF. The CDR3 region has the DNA TGTGCCAGCGCACCCCGATTGTGGGAGCAGTTCTTC.

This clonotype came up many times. The CDR3 coding sequence is TGCGCCAGCAGCTTGGCATCTAGCGGGACCACTGGCCGGTATTTT. It yields the protein CASSLASSGTTGRYF. The chain carries TRBV5-1 and TRBJ2-3, with 9 bases lining up with TRBD2. The CDR3 runs 15 residues. Germline-derived CDR1 and CDR2 are SGHRS and YFSETQ. V gave up 0 bases and J gave up 14 bases; unmatched junction bases: 13. Supplemented by reference TRBV5-1 and TRBJ2-3, the full variable domain reads KAGVTQTPRYLIKTRGQQVTLSCSPISGHRSVSWYQQTPGQGLQFLFEYFSETQRNKGNFPGRFSGRQFSNSRSEMNVSTLELGDSALYLCASSLASSGTTGRYFGPGTRLTVL.